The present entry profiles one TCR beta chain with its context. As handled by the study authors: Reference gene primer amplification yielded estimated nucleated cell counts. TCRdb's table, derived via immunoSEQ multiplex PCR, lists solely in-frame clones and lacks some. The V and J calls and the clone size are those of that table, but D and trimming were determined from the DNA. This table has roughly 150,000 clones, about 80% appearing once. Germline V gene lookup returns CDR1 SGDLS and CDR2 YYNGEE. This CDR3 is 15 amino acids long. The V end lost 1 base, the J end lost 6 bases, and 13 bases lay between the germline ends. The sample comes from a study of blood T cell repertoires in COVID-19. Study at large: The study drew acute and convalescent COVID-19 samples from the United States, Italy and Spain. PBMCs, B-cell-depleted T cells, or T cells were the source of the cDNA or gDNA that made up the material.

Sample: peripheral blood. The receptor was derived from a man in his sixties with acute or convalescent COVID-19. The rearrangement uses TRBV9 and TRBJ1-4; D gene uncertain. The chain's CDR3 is CASSVTPGADEKLFF. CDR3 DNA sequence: TGTGCCAGCAGCGTAACCCCGGGTGCCGATGAAAAACTGTTTTTT. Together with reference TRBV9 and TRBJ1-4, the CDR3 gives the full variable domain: DSGVTQTPKHLITATGQRVTLRCSPRSGDLSVYWYQQSLDQGLQFLIQYYNGEERAKGNILERFSAQQFPDLHSELNLSSLELGDSALYFCASSVTPGADEKLFFGSGTQLSVL.